This T cell receptor (beta chain) was sequenced for a study of OX40 agonist ivuxolimab in advanced cancers. Turning to the study itself: At 0.01 to 10 mg/kg, ivuxolimab was administered intravenously to patients every 2 weeks. At 82.7% male, the cohort had a mean age of 60 years, ranging from roughly 20 to 80. General observations from the study: Clonal expansion among partial responders at 0.1-3.0 mg/kg ranked near the lowest.

Germline assignment: CDR1 MNHNS and CDR2 SASEGT. V trimming: 6 bases; J trimming: 6 bases; junction bases outside the gene matches: 4. CDR3 length: 13 residues. About this clone itself: No antigen is known for it.

TCRdb's copy holds only in-frame clones and misses some; the assay was immunoSEQ multiplex PCR. The data hold around 84,000 clones, with roughly 90% observed a single time. This specimen was CD4+ or CD8+ T cells sorted from blood, taken in a trial of the OX40 agonist ivuxolimab. The chain has TRBV6-1 and TRBJ2-1; 8 positions match TRBD1. This receptor was taken from an adult with an advanced solid tumor such as melanoma, head and neck, liver or kidney cancer. Written as DNA, the CDR3 is TGTGCCAGCAGCCACAGGGGGTCCAATGAGCAGTTCTTC. It specifies CASSHRGSNEQFF.